Sequencing of this T cell receptor beta chain was carried out in a study of T cells in Graves' hyperthyroidism and ophthalmopathy. Amplification targeted TCR beta CDR3 regions from RNA transcripts. First-round RT-PCR targeting the TCR CDR3 was performed with the HTBI primer set. TCRdb passed the multiplex PCR reads through MiXCR, listing each CDR3 protein once. This sample has around 300,000 distinct CDR3 sequences, with 22% found just once. Trimming took off 5 bases at V and 8 bases at J, with 15 bases between the two ends. The CDR3 contains 13 residues. Per germline, CDR1 LGHDT and CDR2 YNNKEL (reference sequence). This clonotype came up many times.

The rearrangement links TRBV3-1 to TRBJ1-1, with a weak D call TRBD1 (6 bases). The sequence was obtained from a man aged 25 to 45 with Graves' ophthalmopathy. Source material: blood. The CDR3 is CASSSRQAWEAFF. CDR3 coding DNA: TGTGCCAGCAGCTCTCGACAGGCCTGGGAAGCTTTCTTT.